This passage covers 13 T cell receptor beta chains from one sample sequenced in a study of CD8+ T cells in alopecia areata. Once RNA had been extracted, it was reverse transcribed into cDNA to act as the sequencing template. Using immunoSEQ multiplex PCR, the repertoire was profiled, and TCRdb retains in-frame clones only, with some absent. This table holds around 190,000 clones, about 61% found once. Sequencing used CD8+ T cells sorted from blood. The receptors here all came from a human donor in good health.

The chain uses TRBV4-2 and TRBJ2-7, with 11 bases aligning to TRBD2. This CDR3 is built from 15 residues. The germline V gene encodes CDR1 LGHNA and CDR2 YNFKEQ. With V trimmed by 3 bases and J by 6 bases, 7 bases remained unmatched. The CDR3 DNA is TGTGCCAGCAGCCACAATCAGGGACTAGCGGCCGAGCAGTACTTC. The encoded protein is CASSHNQGLAAEQYF.

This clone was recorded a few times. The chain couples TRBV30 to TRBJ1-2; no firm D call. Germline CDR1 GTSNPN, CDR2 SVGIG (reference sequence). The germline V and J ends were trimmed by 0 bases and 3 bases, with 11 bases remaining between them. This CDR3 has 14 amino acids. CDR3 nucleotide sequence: TGTGCCTGGAGTGTAACCTTTCAGGACTATGGCTACACCTTC. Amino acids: CAWSVTFQDYGYTF.

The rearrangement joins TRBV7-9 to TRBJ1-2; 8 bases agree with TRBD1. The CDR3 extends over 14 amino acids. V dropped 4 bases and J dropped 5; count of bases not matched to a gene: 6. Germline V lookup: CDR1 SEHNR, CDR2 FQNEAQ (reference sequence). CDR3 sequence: CASSSSTGAYGYTF. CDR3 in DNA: TGTGCCAGCAGCTCATCGACAGGGGCGTATGGCTACACCTTC. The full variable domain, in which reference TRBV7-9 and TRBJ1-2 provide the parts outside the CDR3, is DTGVSQNPRHKITKRGQNVTFRCDPISEHNRLYWYRQTLGQGPEFLTYFQNEAQLEKSRLLSDRFSAERPKGSFSTLEIQRTEQGDSAMYLCASSSSTGAYGYTFGSGTRLTVV.

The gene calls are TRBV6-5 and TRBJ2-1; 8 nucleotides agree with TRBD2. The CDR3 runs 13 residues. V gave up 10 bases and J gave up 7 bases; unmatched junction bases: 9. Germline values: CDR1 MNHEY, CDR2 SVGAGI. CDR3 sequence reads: CATGGERGNEQFF. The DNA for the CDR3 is TGTGCCACCGGGGGGGAGAGGGGTAATGAGCAGTTCTTC.

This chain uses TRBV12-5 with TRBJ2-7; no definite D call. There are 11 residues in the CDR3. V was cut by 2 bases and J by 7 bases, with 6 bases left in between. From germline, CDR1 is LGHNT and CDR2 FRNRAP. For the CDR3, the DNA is TGTGCTAGTGGTTTGTCCCAGGAGCAGTACTTC. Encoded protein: CASGLSQEQYF.

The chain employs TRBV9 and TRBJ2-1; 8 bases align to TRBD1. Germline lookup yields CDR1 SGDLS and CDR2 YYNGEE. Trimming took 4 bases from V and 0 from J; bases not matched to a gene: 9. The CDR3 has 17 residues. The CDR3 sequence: CASSTRTGTSSYNEQFF. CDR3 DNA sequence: TGTGCCAGCAGCACCCGGACAGGGACAAGCTCCTACAATGAGCAGTTCTTC.

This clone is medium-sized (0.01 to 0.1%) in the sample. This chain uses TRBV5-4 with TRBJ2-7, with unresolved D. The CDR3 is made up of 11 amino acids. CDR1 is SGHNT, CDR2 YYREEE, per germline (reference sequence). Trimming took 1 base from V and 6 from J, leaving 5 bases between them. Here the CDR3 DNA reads TGTGCCAGCAGCTTGACATCCGAGCAGTACTTC. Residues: CASSLTSEQYF.

The CDR3 region has the DNA TGTGCCAGCAGAATAAATCGACAGGGGTCCTACGAGCAGTACTTC. This sequence encodes CASRINRQGSYEQYF. The gene calls are TRBV28 and TRBJ2-7; TRBD1 aligns across 8 bases. In germline, CDR1 is MDHEN, CDR2 SYDVKM. Trimming at V came to 6 bases and at J to 1 base, leaving 8 bases not matched to a gene. CDR3 size: 15 residues.

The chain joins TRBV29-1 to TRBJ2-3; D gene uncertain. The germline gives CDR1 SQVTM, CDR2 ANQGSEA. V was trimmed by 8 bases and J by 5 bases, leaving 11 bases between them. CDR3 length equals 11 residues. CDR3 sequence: CSIPLGDTQYF. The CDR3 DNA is TGCAGCATCCCACTCGGAGATACGCAGTATTTT.

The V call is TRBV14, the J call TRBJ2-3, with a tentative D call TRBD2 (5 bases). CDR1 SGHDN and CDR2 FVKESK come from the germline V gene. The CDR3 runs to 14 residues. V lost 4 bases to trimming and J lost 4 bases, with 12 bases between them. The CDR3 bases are TGTGCCAGCAGCCTCGGGAATTTGGCAGATACGCAGTATTTT. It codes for CASSLGNLADTQYF.

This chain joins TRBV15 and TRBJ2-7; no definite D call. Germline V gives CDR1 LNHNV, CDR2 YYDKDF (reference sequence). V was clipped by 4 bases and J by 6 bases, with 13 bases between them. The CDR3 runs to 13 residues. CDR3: CATSIGKEREQYF. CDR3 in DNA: TGTGCCACCAGCATTGGGAAAGAACGCGAGCAGTACTTC.

The CDR3 region has the DNA TGTGCCAGCACTTTCGGGACAGGCCAAAACATTCAGTACTTC. Translated: CASTFGTGQNIQYF. The J gene is TRBJ2-4, the V gene TRBV2; 8 positions match TRBD1. The V and J ends lost 7 bases and 5 bases, in that order; junction bases with no gene match: 7. The CDR3 is made up of 14 amino acids. The germline gives CDR1 SNHLY, CDR2 FYNNEI.

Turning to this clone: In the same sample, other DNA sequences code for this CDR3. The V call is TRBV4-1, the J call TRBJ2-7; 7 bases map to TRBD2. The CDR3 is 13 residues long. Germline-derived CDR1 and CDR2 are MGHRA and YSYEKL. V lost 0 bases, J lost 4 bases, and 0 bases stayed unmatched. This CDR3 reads CASSQEGGYEQYF. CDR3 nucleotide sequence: TGCGCCAGCAGCCAAGAGGGAGGGTACGAGCAGTACTTC.